Listed below are T cell receptor beta chains from one sample, sequenced in a study of T cells in Graves' hyperthyroidism and ophthalmopathy. TCRdb itself ran the multiplex PCR reads through MiXCR, one entry per CDR3 protein. The sample has fewer than 500,000 distinct CDR3 sequences; roughly 15% are singletons. Sequenced sample: blood. The receptors were sampled from a man between 18 and 35 years old with Graves' ophthalmopathy. The CDR3 runs from the conserved cysteine through the conserved F or W. D genes are given only for firm matches. Clone size is stated in some rows and not others, as once, few, many or a class when expanded.

v_gene	d_gene	j_gene	abundance	CDR3nt	CDR3aa
TRBV4-1	TRBD2	TRBJ2-5	NA	TGCGCCAGCAGCCCTACGACTAGCGGGTTAGAGACCCAGTACTTC	CASSPTTSGLETQYF
TRBV7-2	TRBD1	TRBJ2-7	NA	TGTGCCTGTGGGACAGGGAACGAGCAGTACTTC	CACGTGNEQYF
TRBV7-8	TRBD1	TRBJ1-2	many	TGTGCCAGCAGCTCCTCCCCCCAGGGGGAATATGGCTACACCTTC	CASSSSPQGEYGYTF
TRBV30	NA	TRBJ1-3	many	TGTGCCTGGATGAGCTCTGGAAACACCATATATTTT	CAWMSSGNTIYF
TRBV19	NA	TRBJ1-3	few	TGTGCCAGCAAACAGGGTGCTGGAAACACCATATATTTT	CASKQGAGNTIYF
TRBV10-2	TRBD1	TRBJ1-1	many	TGCGCCGCAAACTCCGGACAGGGCACTACTGAAGCTTTCTTT	CAANSGQGTTEAFF
TRBV7-9	TRBD1	TRBJ2-1	few	TGTGCCAGCAACTCGGACAGGGAGATAAACAATGAGCAGTTCTTC	CASNSDREINNEQFF
TRBV5-5	NA	TRBJ2-7	many	TGTGCCAGCAGCGCTGGACCGTTCGGCGAGCAGTACTTC	CASSAGPFGEQYF
TRBV7-8	NA	TRBJ2-7	few	TGTGCCAGCAGCTTAGCGCGGTTTGGTTCCAGGGGACCTACCAACTCCTACGAGCAGTACTTC	CASSLARFGSRGPTNSYEQYF
TRBV6-1	TRBD1	TRBJ2-1	many	TGTGCCAGCAGAGGACAGGGTCACCACAATGAGCAGTTCTTC	CASRGQGHHNEQFF
TRBV4-1	NA	TRBJ1-1	once	TGTGCCAGCAGCCAAGTCGGGGAGCTGGAAGCTTTCTTT	CASSQVGELEAFF
TRBV28	NA	TRBJ2-7	many	TGTGCCAGCAGTTTACCCGCGTACGAGCAGTACTTC	CASSLPAYEQYF
TRBV20-1	NA	TRBJ2-1	many	TGCAGTGCGCCAGTGGGGGGTCGGAATGAGCAGTTCTTC	CSAPVGGRNEQFF
TRBV7-3	NA	TRBJ1-4	few	TGTGCCAGCAGCCCCCAGACTGCGGCTAATGAAAAACTGTTTTTT	CASSPQTAANEKLFF
TRBV5-8	NA	TRBJ2-3	NA	TGTGCCAGCAGCTTGGGTGGGGAGAGCACAGATACGCAGTATTTT	CASSLGGESTDTQYF
TRBV7-8	TRBD2	TRBJ2-7	many	TGTGCCAGCAGACCAACGACTAGCGTCTACGAGCAGTACTTC	CASRPTTSVYEQYF
TRBV6-1	NA	TRBJ1-1	NA	TGTGCCAGCAGACTTCAGGCGGACACTGAAGCTTTCTTT	CASRLQADTEAFF
TRBV12-3/TRBV12-4	NA	TRBJ2-2	few	TGTGCCAGCAGTCCCCCGGGACTTTGGGGCGGGGAGCTGTTTTTT	CASSPPGLWGGELFF
TRBV2	TRBD1	TRBJ2-1	many	TGTGCCAGCAGTCCCGGGACAGGGACCTACAATGAGCAGTTCTTC	CASSPGTGTYNEQFF
TRBV7-8	NA	TRBJ1-1	many	TGTGCCAGCAGCTTATTCCAGGACATCATGAACACTGAAGCTTTCTTT	CASSLFQDIMNTEAFF
TRBV20-1	NA	TRBJ2-7	many	TGCAGTGCTAGTAGGGGGAGGGAAAGCTCCTACGAGCAGTACTTC	CSASRGRESSYEQYF
TRBV12-3/TRBV12-4	NA	TRBJ2-2	many	TGTGCCAGCAGCCCCGGGACGGTGAACACCGGGGAGCTGTTTTTT	CASSPGTVNTGELFF
TRBV6-1	NA	TRBJ2-3	NA	TGTGCCAGCAGTACAGGATCTAGCACAGATACGCAGTATTTT	CASSTGSSTDTQYF
TRBV12-3/TRBV12-4	TRBD2	TRBJ2-3	many	TGTGCCAGCAGTTTGGGGCTAGCGGGGGGGTTGTCAGATACGCAGTATTTT	CASSLGLAGGLSDTQYF
TRBV2	NA	TRBJ2-7	many	TGTGCCAGCAGCAGCCCATCCTACGAGCAGTACTTC	CASSSPSYEQYF
TRBV10-3	NA	TRBJ1-2	NA	TGTGCCATCAGTGAAGGCCGGGGCCTTAACTATGGCTACACCTTC	CAISEGRGLNYGYTF
TRBV4-1	NA	TRBJ1-1	NA	TGCGCCAGCAGCCAAGCGCGGGTCGCTGTTAGCACTGAAGCTTTCTTT	CASSQARVAVSTEAFF
TRBV3-1	TRBD2	TRBJ2-3	many	TGTGCCAGCAGCCACCAAAGACTAGCGGGAGCCGATACGCAGTATTTT	CASSHQRLAGADTQYF
TRBV7-2	NA	TRBJ2-1	many	TGTGCCAGCAGCCCTCAATACGGTTTGGCCTACAATGAGCAGTTCTTC	CASSPQYGLAYNEQFF
TRBV7-6	NA	TRBJ2-1	many	TGTGCCAGCAGCCCGAGTTCTAGAACTGAGCAGTTCTTC	CASSPSSRTEQFF
TRBV5-1	NA	TRBJ1-1	many	TGCGCCAGCAGCAGTTACACTGAAGCTTTCTTT	CASSSYTEAFF
TRBV10-2	TRBD2	TRBJ2-1	many	TGCGCCTCCCTTCCAGCGGGGGGGCCTAATGAGCAGTTCTTC	CASLPAGGPNEQFF
TRBV24-1	NA	TRBJ2-1	many	TGTGCCACCAGTGAACCCGACACAGGGAGGGATGAGCAGTTCTTC	CATSEPDTGRDEQFF
TRBV30	NA	TRBJ1-4	NA	TGTGCCTGGAGTCAGACAGGAGCAAATGAAAAACTGTTTTTT	CAWSQTGANEKLFF
TRBV4-1	NA	TRBJ2-7	few	TGCGCCAGCAGCCAAGGAAGCAGACGGGGGTTGTACGAGCAGTACTTC	CASSQGSRRGLYEQYF
TRBV7-9	TRBD1	TRBJ1-2	many	TGTGCCAGCACCTACCCGGACAGGGTGCTTCGAGGCTACACCTTC	CASTYPDRVLRGYTF
TRBV7-9	NA	TRBJ2-7	many	TGTGCCAGCAGCTTAGAAATGTGGGGGAGCTCCTACGAGCAGTACTTC	CASSLEMWGSSYEQYF
TRBV28	NA	TRBJ1-5	many	TGTGCCAGCAGTTACCCGGGGAAGGGGGTTCATCAGCCCCAGCATTTT	CASSYPGKGVHQPQHF
TRBV5-8	TRBD1	TRBJ2-2	few	TGTGCCAGCAGCAAGGGGACAGCTAGAGGGGAGCTGTTTTTT	CASSKGTARGELFF
TRBV18	TRBD1	TRBJ2-3	many	TGTGCCAGCTCCCCCACCGCAGGGGGAAATACGCAGTATTTT	CASSPTAGGNTQYF
TRBV12-3/TRBV12-4	TRBD1	TRBJ2-2	few	TGTGCCAGCAGTCCCCATGCCGGGACAGGGGGGGCCGGGGAGCTGTTTTTT	CASSPHAGTGGAGELFF
TRBV20-1	TRBD1	TRBJ2-3	many	TGCAGTGCTGGGGGGGACAGGGGGTTTTCAGATACGCAGTATTTT	CSAGGDRGFSDTQYF
TRBV14	NA	TRBJ2-3	NA	TGTGCCAGCAGCCCTGCCGGGGTCGCAGATACGCAGTATTTT	CASSPAGVADTQYF
TRBV30	NA	TRBJ2-3	many	TGTGCCTGGACAAGCCTAGGGGGTTCGGTCACAGATACGCAGTATTTT	CAWTSLGGSVTDTQYF
TRBV19	NA	TRBJ1-1	NA	TGTGCCAGTAACGCTCCGACTGAAGCTTTCTTT	CASNAPTEAFF
TRBV20-1	NA	TRBJ1-1	NA	TGCAGTGCCAATTGGGGGATGAACACTGAAGCTTTCTTT	CSANWGMNTEAFF
TRBV20-1	NA	TRBJ2-5	many	TGCAGTGCTAGGGAAGGGTCTATAGAGACCCAGTACTTC	CSAREGSIETQYF